Here is one TCR beta chain with its context. Its antigen is not identified. The data stem from a study of cytomegalovirus exposure and HLA in healthy donors. The study, taken as a whole, reports: The authors later linked a missense DCLRE1C variant to TCR beta V- and J-gene trimming. Cytomegalovirus-associated TCR beta chains were listed, numbering 150 to 200.

J gave up 4 bases and V 6 bases, and 9 bases lay outside the gene matches. CDR3 size: 15 residues. Germline values: CDR1 SGHVS, CDR2 FQNEAQ. The PCR used 60 Vbeta and 13 Jbeta primers. Repertoires were generated with immunoSEQ multiplex PCR, while TCRdb's copy carries only in-frame clones and drops some. The top ten hold approximately 1.5% of the sample, which has about 200,000 clones, roughly four fifths seen once. The specimen was PBMCs. The sequence was collected from a girl aged 10 to 17 in good health and CMV-seronegative. V is TRBV7-8 and J is TRBJ1-5; TRBD1 matches at 7 bases. The chain's CDR3 is CASRLTGWENQPQHF. The CDR3, as DNA: TGTGCCAGCAGATTGACAGGGTGGGAAAATCAGCCCCAGCATTTT.